The present entry profiles one TCR beta chain with its context. The sample belongs to a study of CD8 T cells in Susac syndrome. At the level of the study: Clinically active disease was present in five or six of the sequenced Susac syndrome patients. Roughly eight of these patients were in remission.

With random hexamers, 0.5 to 1 ug RNA was reverse transcribed. From the immunoSEQ multiplex PCR reads, TCRdb called clonotypes with MiXCR, one entry per CDR3 protein. The table shows about 120,000 distinct CDR3 sequences, with around 96% occurring only once. V gave up 0 bases and J gave up 1 base, with 10 bases separating them. Germline CDR1 reads SGHDN; CDR2 reads FVKESK. The CDR3 spans 16 residues. The specimen sequenced was CD8+ T cells from PBMCs. V usage is TRBV14 and J usage is TRBJ1-3; no definite D call. This clonotype originated in a human donor with Susac syndrome. Written as DNA, the CDR3 is TGTGCCAGCAGCCAAGATTCGGAGGGATCTGGAAACACCATATATTTT. It specifies CASSQDSEGSGNTIYF.